This T cell receptor beta chain was recovered during a study of control samples from healthy donors and cancer patients (TCRdb year 2020). To note about this clone: Its antigen target is currently unknown. No base quality values were provided; no much bigger clone lies one nucleotide off.

Library method: the immunoSEQ multiplex PCR assay. TCRdb carries this immuneACCESS record with in-frame sequences only. Its versions omit some clonotypes, under half of them owing to an unresolved V gene in the studies checked, with the rest unexplained. The sample table lists 80,000 or so clones, under 90% of them with a count of one. The ten largest clonotypes hold around 6% of the sample. Between the V and J ends, shortened by 3 bases and 4 bases respectively, the junction contains 12 bases. From cysteine to phenylalanine, the CDR3 is 14 amino acids long. This entry keeps only the CDR3 DNA: 42 bases, framed from base 1. Sequences MNHEY (CDR1) and SMNVEV (CDR2) are obtained from the germline V gene (reference sequence).

The receptor chain draws on TRBV27 and TRBJ1-2; no D gene call is confident. The sequencing sample was made of blood. This TCR was recovered from a man in his fifties or sixties in good health. The bases are TGTGCCAGCAGTTTTTCCCGGGGAGTCTATGGCTACACCTTC. It is translated as CASSFSRGVYGYTF.